The present T cell receptor beta chain was sequenced within a study of T cell changes during pregnancy in multiple sclerosis. Libraries were prepared by immunoSEQ multiplex PCR; TCRdb keeps only in-frame clonotypes and omits some of them. The table includes some 96,000 clones, approximately 90% detected once. The CDR3 contains 12 residues. V lost 8 bases, J lost 14 bases, and 18 bases lay in between. CDR1 and CDR2 from the germline V gene are SNHLY and FYNNEI. The receptor was derived from a female donor with multiple sclerosis, enrolled in a pregnancy study. The source material was peripheral blood, sampled after pregnancy. The rearrangement links TRBV2 to TRBJ1-4, with D perhaps matching TRBD1 (6 bases). For the CDR3, the DNA is TGTGCCAGCGGGCTACAGGGCAGGTTCCTGTTTTTT. Amino acid sequence: CASGLQGRFLFF.